This note documents a single TCR beta chain sequence. Its cognate antigen is unknown. Using immunoSEQ multiplex PCR, the repertoire was profiled, and TCRdb retains in-frame clones only, with some absent. Seen here are approximately 72,000 clones, roughly nine tenths observed once, and the top ten hold under 30%. CDR3 size: 17 residues. The germline V gene encodes CDR1 MDHEN and CDR2 SYDVKM. The trim removed 4 bases at V and 4 bases at J, leaving 14 bases unmatched. This specimen belongs to a study of T cell responses to AZD1222 COVID-19 vaccine. Study-level results: Just a handful of people given AZD1222 tested seropositive at baseline. Spike-specific TCR breadth and depth both grew after two AZD1222 doses.

Material: peripheral blood, obtained 28 days after the second AZD1222 dose. The rearrangement links TRBV28 to TRBJ2-7; 9 positions agree with TRBD1. This clonotype was obtained from an adult who received the AZD1222 COVID-19 vaccine. DNA for the CDR3: TGTGCCAGCAGTTCGGGACGCTCTGGACAGGGGAGGTACGAGCAGTACTTC. Its translation: CASSSGRSGQGRYEQYF.